These T cell receptor beta chains were read from a single sample in a study of regulatory T cells in long-lasting Graves disease. TCRdb recomputed calls from the multiplex PCR reads with MiXCR, one row per CDR3 protein. The table includes a few hundred thousand distinct CDR3 sequences, approximately 15% detected once. These data were also reused for a study on T cells in Graves' hyperthyroidism and ophthalmopathy.

The sequenced sample was peripheral blood mononuclear cells (PBMCs), obtained at new diagnosis, from a patient treated with antithyroid drugs. These receptors came from a man in his forties with Graves disease. Both conserved end residues are part of each CDR3. The D gene is left open where the match is weak. Where a row states a size, it is once, few, many or the class of an expanded clone; other rows omit it.

.,TRBV27,TRBJ2-7,TRBD2,CASSLRGTSGGPSYYEQYF,TGTGCCAGCAGTTTAAGGGGGACTAGCGGGGGCCCAAGCTATTACGAGCAGTACTTC
many,TRBV30,TRBJ1-2,.,CAWSVLGVDYGYTF,TGTGCCTGGAGTGTACTGGGGGTGGACTATGGCTACACCTTC
.,TRBV12-3/TRBV12-4,TRBJ2-4,TRBD2,CASSPPGSGGAGRIQYF,TGTGCCAGCAGTCCCCCGGGTAGCGGGGGGGCGGGTCGAATTCAGTACTTC
many,TRBV20-1,TRBJ2-7,.,CSAKAIWGYYEQYF,TGCAGTGCTAAGGCCATATGGGGATACTACGAGCAGTACTTC
few,TRBV7-2,TRBJ1-1,.,CASSQGTRSTEAFF,TGTGCCAGCAGCCAGGGGACGAGGAGCACTGAAGCTTTCTTT
many,TRBV11-2,TRBJ2-2,.,CASSLRRRGRGTGELFF,TGTGCCAGCAGCTTAAGACGGAGGGGCCGAGGCACCGGGGAGCTGTTTTTT
many,TRBV6-1,TRBJ1-2,.,CASSDILVYGYTF,TGTGCCAGCAGTGACATCTTGGTCTATGGCTACACCTTC
many,TRBV29-1,TRBJ2-7,.,CSVGYGDEQYF,TGCAGCGTTGGATATGGGGACGAGCAGTACTTC
.,TRBV20-1,TRBJ2-1,.,CSARDGNYNEQFF,TGCAGTGCTAGAGATGGGAACTACAATGAGCAGTTCTTC
many,TRBV11-2,TRBJ1-1,TRBD1,CASSSGQARVGTEAFF,TGTGCCAGCAGCTCGGGACAGGCGCGAGTTGGCACTGAAGCTTTCTTT
.,TRBV20-1,TRBJ2-7,.,CSAFSGGSYEQYF,TGCAGTGCTTTCTCCGGGGGTTCCTACGAGCAGTACTTC
many,TRBV2,TRBJ2-3,TRBD2,CASSGTSGGDASTDTQYF,TGTGCCAGCAGTGGAACTAGCGGGGGGGACGCTAGCACAGATACGCAGTATTTT
many,TRBV9,TRBJ1-6,.,CASSVAPGEDSPLHF,TGTGCCAGCAGCGTAGCGCCGGGGGAGGATTCACCCCTCCACTTT
many,TRBV28,TRBJ1-2,.,CASSLATFYGYTF,TGTGCCAGCAGTTTGGCGACCTTCTACGGCTACACCTTC
few,TRBV5-1,TRBJ2-6,.,CASSLEAVAGANVLTF,TGCGCCAGCAGCTTGGAGGCGGTCGCTGGGGCCAACGTCCTGACTTTC
many,TRBV7-2,TRBJ2-1,TRBD2,CASSFGGLGNEQFF,TGTGCCAGCAGCTTCGGGGGGTTGGGCAATGAGCAGTTCTTC
few,TRBV7-9,TRBJ2-1,.,CASSSRSTYEQFF,TGTGCCAGCAGCTCAAGGTCCACCTACGAGCAGTTCTTC
many,TRBV28,TRBJ2-7,TRBD1,CASSRGQGANEQYF,TGTGCCAGCAGCCGGGGACAGGGGGCCAACGAGCAGTACTTC
.,TRBV28,TRBJ2-2,TRBD2,CASSFAGGVTGELFF,TGTGCCAGCAGTTTCGCGGGGGGCGTCACCGGGGAGCTGTTTTTT
many,TRBV6-1,TRBJ2-1,.,CASSPVGLGKDNEQFF,TGTGCCAGCAGTCCAGTTGGGCTGGGAAAGGACAATGAGCAGTTCTTC
.,TRBV24-1,TRBJ1-2,.,CATSDLRGGYTF,TGTGCCACCAGTGATTTGCGCGGTGGCTACACCTTC
few,TRBV12-3/TRBV12-4,TRBJ1-2,.,CASSLGPGYTF,TGTGCCAGCAGTTTAGGGCCTGGCTACACCTTC
.,TRBV5-4,TRBJ2-3,.,CASSLTSRSTDTQYF,TGTGCCAGCAGCTTGACTAGCAGGAGCACAGATACGCAGTATTTT
.,TRBV4-1,TRBJ1-4,.,CASSLAHRVGIGMFF,TGCGCCAGCAGCCTAGCCCACAGGGTGGGGATCGGAATGTTTTTT
many,TRBV11-2,TRBJ2-5,.,CASRDSGSSSQYF,TGTGCCAGCAGGGACTCTGGCAGTAGTTCCCAGTACTTC
many,TRBV12-3/TRBV12-4,TRBJ2-1,.,CASRQGRAYNEQFF,TGTGCCAGCAGACAGGGACGGGCATACAATGAGCAGTTCTTC
.,TRBV10-1,TRBJ1-2,TRBD1,CASRRTGNGYTF,TGCGCCAGCAGAAGGACAGGGAATGGCTACACCTTC
many,TRBV2,TRBJ1-2,TRBD1,CASSLDRAYGYTF,TGTGCCAGCAGTTTGGACAGGGCCTATGGCTACACCTTC
.,TRBV20-1,TRBJ2-7,.,CSARGQIYEQYF,TGCAGTGCTAGAGGACAAATCTACGAGCAGTACTTC
few,TRBV15,TRBJ1-5,.,CATSIGGGGLGNQPQHF,TGTGCCACCAGCATTGGGGGGGGGGGTTTAGGCAATCAGCCCCAGCATTTT
.,TRBV5-1,TRBJ1-4,.,CASSLGLPNEKLFF,TGCGCCAGCAGCTTGGGGCTCCCTAATGAAAAACTGTTTTTT
.,TRBV6-2/TRBV6-3,TRBJ2-1,TRBD1,CASRRGQDSYNEQFF,TGTGCCAGCAGGAGGGGACAGGACTCCTACAATGAGCAGTTCTTC
few,TRBV24-1,TRBJ2-3,TRBD1,CATSEHRDRGITDTQYF,TGTGCCACCAGTGAACACCGGGACAGGGGGATCACAGATACGCAGTATTTT
many,TRBV19,TRBJ1-1,TRBD1,CASSYPTGGADTEAFF,TGTGCCAGTAGCTATCCCACAGGGGGCGCGGACACTGAAGCTTTCTTT
few,TRBV6-1,TRBJ2-2,.,CASSVPGFSGELFF,TGTGCCAGCAGTGTCCCAGGGTTTTCCGGGGAGCTGTTTTTT
many,TRBV5-1,TRBJ2-3,.,CASSQDSDADTQYF,TGCGCCAGCAGCCAAGACAGCGACGCAGATACGCAGTATTTT
many,TRBV2,TRBJ1-2,.,CASSSTGLDYGYTF,TGTGCCAGCAGCTCCACGGGGCTGGACTATGGCTACACCTTC
.,TRBV5-1,TRBJ1-4,.,CASSLQGSEKLFF,TGCGCCAGCAGCCTTCAGGGTTCAGAAAAACTGTTTTTT
few,TRBV5-1,TRBJ2-3,.,CASSLDSMAADTQYF,TGCGCCAGCAGCTTGGATAGCATGGCGGCAGATACGCAGTATTTT
many,TRBV11-2,TRBJ1-6,TRBD1,CASSATGETYNSPLHF,TGTGCCAGCAGCGCGACAGGGGAAACCTATAATTCACCCCTCCACTTT
few,TRBV18,TRBJ2-5,TRBD1,CASSPPKGQGTETQYF,TGTGCCAGCTCACCACCGAAAGGACAGGGGACGGAGACCCAGTACTTC
many,TRBV5-1,TRBJ1-3,.,CASSLGSGNTIYF,TGCGCCAGCAGCCTCGGCTCTGGAAACACCATATATTTT
many,TRBV5-1,TRBJ2-3,.,CASSAPMTGDTQYF,TGCGCCAGCAGCGCACCTATGACAGGAGATACGCAGTATTTT
many,TRBV7-9,TRBJ2-1,TRBD2,CASSRTSFEQFF,TGTGCCAGCAGCCGGACTAGCTTTGAGCAGTTCTTC
many,TRBV20-1,TRBJ2-7,.,CSARARTAPYEQYF,TGCAGTGCTAGAGCCCGGACAGCACCCTACGAGCAGTACTTC
many,TRBV18,TRBJ1-4,.,CASSQMQERGNEKLFF,TGTGCCAGCTCTCAGATGCAGGAACGTGGGAATGAAAAACTGTTTTTT
few,TRBV4-1,TRBJ2-7,.,CASSQDIGTSYEQYF,TGCGCCAGCAGCCAAGATATCGGGACGAGCTACGAGCAGTACTTC
many,TRBV7-8,TRBJ2-5,.,CASSFNSPQETQYF,TGTGCCAGCAGCTTCAATTCCCCCCAAGAGACCCAGTACTTC
.,TRBV12-3/TRBV12-4,TRBJ2-1,.,CASSLGDPGNEQFF,TGTGCCAGCAGTTTAGGGGACCCGGGCAATGAGCAGTTCTTC
.,TRBV7-9,TRBJ2-3,.,CASSLTPEEDTQYF,TGTGCCAGCAGCTTAACCCCAGAGGAAGATACGCAGTATTTT
many,TRBV6-5,TRBJ1-1,.,CASSYLLTTEAFF,TGTGCCAGCAGTTACCTCCTTACCACTGAAGCTTTCTTT
few,TRBV20-1,TRBJ2-3,TRBD1,CSARESHWTGLPDTQYF,TGCAGTGCTAGGGAAAGCCACTGGACAGGGCTACCAGATACGCAGTATTTT
many,TRBV7-8,TRBJ2-3,TRBD2,CASSLAELAGGSTQYF,TGTGCCAGCAGCTTAGCGGAACTAGCGGGGGGGTCGACGCAGTATTTT
many,TRBV2,TRBJ1-1,.,CASGETANTEAFF,TGTGCCAGCGGGGAGACAGCGAACACTGAAGCTTTCTTT